This TCR beta chain originates from a study of EBV T-cell therapy then PD-1 blockade in nasopharyngeal carcinoma. The assay was immunoSEQ multiplex PCR, and TCRdb's table has in-frame clones only and misses some. The sample records fewer than 20,000 clones, 84% being singletons. This sample's treatment: AdE1-LMPpoly-expanded autologous EBV-specific T-cell therapy followed by anti-PD-1 nivolumab. In the case of this clone: The antigen remains undetermined.

Sequenced here: CD8+ T cells from blood, sampled around day 35 from a patient whose treatment included autologous EBV-specific T cells and nivolumab. This TCR came from a man in his forties or fifties with nasopharyngeal carcinoma.

Here the CDR3 reads CAISESARLGDTQYF. In nucleotides, the CDR3 is TGTGCCATCAGTGAGTCAGCCAGGTTAGGGGATACGCAGTATTTT. This chain connects TRBV10-3 to TRBJ2-3; the D is unclear. The germline V and J ends were trimmed by 0 bases and 6 bases, with 13 bases remaining between them. CDR1 ENHRY and CDR2 SYGVKD come from the germline V gene. The CDR3 is made up of 15 amino acids.